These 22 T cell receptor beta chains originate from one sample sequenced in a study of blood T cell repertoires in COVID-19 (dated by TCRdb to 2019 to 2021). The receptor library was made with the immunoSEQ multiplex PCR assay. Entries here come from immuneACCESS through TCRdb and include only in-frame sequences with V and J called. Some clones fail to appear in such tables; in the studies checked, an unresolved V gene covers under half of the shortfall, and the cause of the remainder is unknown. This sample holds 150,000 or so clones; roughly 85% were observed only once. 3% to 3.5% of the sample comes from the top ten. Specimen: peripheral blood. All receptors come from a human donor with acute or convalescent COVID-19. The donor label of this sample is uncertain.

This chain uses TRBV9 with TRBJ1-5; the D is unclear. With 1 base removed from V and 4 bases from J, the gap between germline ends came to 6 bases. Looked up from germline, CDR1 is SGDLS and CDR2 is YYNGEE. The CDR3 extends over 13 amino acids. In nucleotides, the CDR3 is TGTGCCAGCAGCGTACGTTTTAATCAGCCCCAGCATTTT. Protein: CASSVRFNQPQHF.

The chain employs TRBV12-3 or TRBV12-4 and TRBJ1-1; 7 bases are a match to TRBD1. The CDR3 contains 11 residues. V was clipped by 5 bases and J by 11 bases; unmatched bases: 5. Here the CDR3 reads CASSRDREAFF. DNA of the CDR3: TGTGCCAGCAGTAGAGACAGGGAGGCTTTCTTT.

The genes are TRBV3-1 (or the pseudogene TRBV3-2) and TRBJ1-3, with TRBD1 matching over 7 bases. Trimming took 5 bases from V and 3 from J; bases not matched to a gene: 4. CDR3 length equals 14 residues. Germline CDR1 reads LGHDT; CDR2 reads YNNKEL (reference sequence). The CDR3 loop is CASSLWTGGNTIYF. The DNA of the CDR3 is TGTGCCAGCAGCTTGTGGACAGGTGGAAACACCATATATTTT.

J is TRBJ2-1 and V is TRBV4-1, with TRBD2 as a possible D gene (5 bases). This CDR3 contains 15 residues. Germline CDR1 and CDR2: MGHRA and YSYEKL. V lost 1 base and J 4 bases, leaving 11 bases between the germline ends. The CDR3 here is CASSQGGGPYNEQFF. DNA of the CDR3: TGCGCCAGCAGCCAAGGTGGAGGCCCTTACAATGAGCAGTTCTTC.

In DNA form, the CDR3 reads TGTGCCAGCAGCAAGGCTAGGGGGAATAATGAAAAACTGTTTTTT. Translating it yields CASSKARGNNEKLFF. V is TRBV4-2 and J is TRBJ1-4; tentatively, D is TRBD1 (6 bases). The CDR3 consists of 15 residues. From germline, CDR1 is LGHNA and CDR2 YNFKEQ. V was clipped by 5 bases and J by 4 bases, with 14 bases between them.

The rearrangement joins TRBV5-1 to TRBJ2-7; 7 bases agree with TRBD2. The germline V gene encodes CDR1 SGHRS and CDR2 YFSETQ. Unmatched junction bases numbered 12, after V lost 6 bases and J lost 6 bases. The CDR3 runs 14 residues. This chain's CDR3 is CASTAQSTSAEQYF. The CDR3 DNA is TGCGCCAGCACCGCCCAATCTACTAGCGCCGAGCAGTACTTC.

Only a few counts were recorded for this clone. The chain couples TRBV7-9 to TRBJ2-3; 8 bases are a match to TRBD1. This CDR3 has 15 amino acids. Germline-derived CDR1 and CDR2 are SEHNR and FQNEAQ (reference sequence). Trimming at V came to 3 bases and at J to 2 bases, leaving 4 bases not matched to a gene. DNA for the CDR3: TGTGCCAGCAGCTTGTTGACAGGGGCCACAGATACGCAGTATTTT. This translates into CASSLLTGATDTQYF.

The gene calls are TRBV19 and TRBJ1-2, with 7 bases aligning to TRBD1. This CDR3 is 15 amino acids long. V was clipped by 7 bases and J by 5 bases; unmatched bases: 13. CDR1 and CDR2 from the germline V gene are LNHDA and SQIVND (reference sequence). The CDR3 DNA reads TGTGCCAGTACCAATTGGGGACAGCGCTTTTATGGCTACACCTTC. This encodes CASTNWGQRFYGYTF.

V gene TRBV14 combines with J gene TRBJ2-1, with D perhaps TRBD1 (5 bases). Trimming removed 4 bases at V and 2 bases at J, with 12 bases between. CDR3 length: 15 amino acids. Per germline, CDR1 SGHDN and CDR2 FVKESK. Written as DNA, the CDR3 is TGTGCCAGCAGCCTCGCCAGGGTACCCTACAATGAGCAGTTCTTC. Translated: CASSLARVPYNEQFF.

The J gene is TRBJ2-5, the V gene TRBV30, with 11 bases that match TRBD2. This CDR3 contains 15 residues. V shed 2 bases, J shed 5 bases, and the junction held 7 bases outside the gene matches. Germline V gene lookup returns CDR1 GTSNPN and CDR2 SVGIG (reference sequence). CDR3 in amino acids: CAWSPLAGGPETQYF. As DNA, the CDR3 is TGTGCCTGGAGTCCCTTAGCGGGGGGGCCCGAGACCCAGTACTTC.

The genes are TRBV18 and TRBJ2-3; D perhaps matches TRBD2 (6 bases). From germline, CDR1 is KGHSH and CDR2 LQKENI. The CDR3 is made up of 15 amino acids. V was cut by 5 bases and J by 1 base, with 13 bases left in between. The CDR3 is CASSAGERGTDTQYF. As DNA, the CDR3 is TGTGCCAGCTCAGCTGGCGAGCGGGGCACAGATACGCAGTATTTT. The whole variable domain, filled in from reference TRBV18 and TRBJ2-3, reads NAGVMQNPRHLVRRRGQEARLRCSPMKGHSHVYWYRQLPEEGLKFMVYLQKENIIDESGMPKERFSAEFPKEGPSILRIQQVVRGDSAAYFCASSAGERGTDTQYFGPGTRLTVL.

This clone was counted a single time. CDR3 nucleotide sequence: TGTGCCAGCTCACTAGCGGGGGGATCCACAGATACGCAGTATTTT. Its protein is CASSLAGGSTDTQYF. The chain combines TRBV18 with TRBJ2-3, with 10 bases fitting TRBD2. Germline loops: CDR1 KGHSH, CDR2 LQKENI. This CDR3 spans 15 amino acids. The J segment lost 2 bases and the V segment lost 4 bases, leaving 3 bases of the junction unmatched.

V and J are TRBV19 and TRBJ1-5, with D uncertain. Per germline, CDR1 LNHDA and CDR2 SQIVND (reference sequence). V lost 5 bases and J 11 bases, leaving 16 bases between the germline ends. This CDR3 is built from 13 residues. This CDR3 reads CASSDVGAKTQHF. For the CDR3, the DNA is TGTGCCAGTAGTGATGTGGGAGCAAAGACCCAGCATTTT. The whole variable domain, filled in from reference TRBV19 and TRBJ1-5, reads DGGITQSPKYLFRKEGQNVTLSCEQNLNHDAMYWYRQDPGQGLRLIYYSQIVNDFQKGDIAEGYSVSREKKESFPLTVTSAQKNPTAFYLCASSDVGAKTQHFGDGTRLSIL.

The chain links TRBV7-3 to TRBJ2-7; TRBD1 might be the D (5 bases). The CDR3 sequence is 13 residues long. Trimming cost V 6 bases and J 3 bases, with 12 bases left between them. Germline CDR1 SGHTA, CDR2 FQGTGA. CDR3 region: CASRSSDSYEQYF. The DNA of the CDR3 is TGTGCCAGCAGATCAAGCGACAGCTACGAGCAGTACTTC.

CDR3 DNA sequence: TGTGCCAGCAGTGAAAGGGACAGGTTCCTTTCGGACACTGAAGCTTTCTTT. Its protein is CASSERDRFLSDTEAFF. The genes are TRBV2 and TRBJ1-1; TRBD1 matches 8 bases. This CDR3 is 17 amino acids long. V lost 2 bases and J lost 3; bases outside the gene matches: 11. CDR1 SNHLY and CDR2 FYNNEI come from the germline V gene.

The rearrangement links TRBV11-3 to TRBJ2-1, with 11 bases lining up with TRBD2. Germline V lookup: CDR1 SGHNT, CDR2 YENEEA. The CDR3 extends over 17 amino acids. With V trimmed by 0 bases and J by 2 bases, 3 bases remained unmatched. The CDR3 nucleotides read TGTGCCAGCAGCTTAGAGGATAGCGGGGGGGCCTACAATGAGCAGTTCTTC. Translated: CASSLEDSGGAYNEQFF. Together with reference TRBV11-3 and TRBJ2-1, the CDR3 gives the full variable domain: EAGVVQSPRYKIIEKKQPVAFWCNPISGHNTLYWYLQNLGQGPELLIRYENEEAVDDSQLPKDRFSAERLKGVDSTLKIQPAELGDSAVYLCASSLEDSGGAYNEQFFGPGTRLTVL.

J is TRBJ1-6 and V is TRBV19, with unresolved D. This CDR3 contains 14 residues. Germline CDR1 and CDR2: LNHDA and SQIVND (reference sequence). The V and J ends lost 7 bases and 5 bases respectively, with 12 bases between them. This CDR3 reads CASTAKSDNSPLHF. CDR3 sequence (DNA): TGTGCCAGTACCGCAAAGAGTGATAATTCACCCCTCCACTTT.

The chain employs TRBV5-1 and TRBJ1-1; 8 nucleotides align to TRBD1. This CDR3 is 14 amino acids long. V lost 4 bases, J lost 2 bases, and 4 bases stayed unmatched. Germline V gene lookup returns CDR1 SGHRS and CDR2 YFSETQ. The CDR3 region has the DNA TGCGCCAGCAGCACCGGACAGGGTAACACTGAAGCTTTCTTT. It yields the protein CASSTGQGNTEAFF.

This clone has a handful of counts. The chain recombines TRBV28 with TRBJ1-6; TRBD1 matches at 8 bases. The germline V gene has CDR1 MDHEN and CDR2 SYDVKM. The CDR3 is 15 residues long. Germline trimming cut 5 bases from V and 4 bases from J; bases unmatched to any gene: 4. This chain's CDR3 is CASSQWDRYNSPLHF. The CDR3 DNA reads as TGTGCCAGCAGTCAATGGGACAGGTATAATTCACCCCTCCACTTT.

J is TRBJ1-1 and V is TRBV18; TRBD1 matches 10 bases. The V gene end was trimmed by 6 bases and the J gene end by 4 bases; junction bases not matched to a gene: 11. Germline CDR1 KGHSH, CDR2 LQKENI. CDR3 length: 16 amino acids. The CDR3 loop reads CASSWTTGGLSTEAFF. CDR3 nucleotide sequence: TGTGCCAGCTCGTGGACGACAGGGGGCCTGAGCACTGAAGCTTTCTTT.

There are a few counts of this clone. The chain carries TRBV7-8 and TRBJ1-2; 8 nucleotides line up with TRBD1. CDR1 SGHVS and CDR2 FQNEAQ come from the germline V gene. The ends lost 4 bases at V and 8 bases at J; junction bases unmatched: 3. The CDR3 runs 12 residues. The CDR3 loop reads CASSSDRGGYTF. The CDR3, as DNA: TGTGCCAGCAGCTCAGACAGGGGCGGCTACACCTTC. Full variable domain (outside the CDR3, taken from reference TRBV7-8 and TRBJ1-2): GAGVSQSPRYKVAKRGQDVALRCDPISGHVSLFWYQQALGQGPEFLTYFQNEAQLDKSGLPSDRFFAERPEGSVSTLKIQRTQQEDSAVYLCASSSDRGGYTFGSGTRLTVV.

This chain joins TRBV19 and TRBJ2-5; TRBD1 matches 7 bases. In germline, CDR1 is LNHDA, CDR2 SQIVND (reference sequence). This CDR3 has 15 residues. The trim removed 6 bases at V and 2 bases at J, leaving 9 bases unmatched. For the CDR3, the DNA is TGTGCCAGTAGCAACTACAGGGGCCAACAAGAGACCCAGTACTTC. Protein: CASSNYRGQQETQYF.